This T cell receptor beta chain came from a study of shared clonotypes between healthy human individuals. TCRdb's table, derived via immunoSEQ multiplex PCR, lists solely in-frame clones and lacks some. The sample lists more than 400,000 clones, roughly 80% occurring once. The sequencing sample was made of PBMCs. This TCR came from a woman between 35 and 50 years old in good health. Some clones in this sample may be carry-over from other donors' samples.

The CDR3 DNA follows: TGTGCCAGCAGCGTCGGGACTAGTCAGGTAGCCTCCGAGCAGTACTTC. Translating gives CASSVGTSQVASEQYF. This sequence joins TRBV9 and TRBJ2-7; 8 bases match TRBD2. V shed 2 bases and J 6 bases; nucleotides not matched to a gene: 13. In germline, CDR1 is SGDLS, CDR2 YYNGEE. The CDR3 extends over 16 amino acids.